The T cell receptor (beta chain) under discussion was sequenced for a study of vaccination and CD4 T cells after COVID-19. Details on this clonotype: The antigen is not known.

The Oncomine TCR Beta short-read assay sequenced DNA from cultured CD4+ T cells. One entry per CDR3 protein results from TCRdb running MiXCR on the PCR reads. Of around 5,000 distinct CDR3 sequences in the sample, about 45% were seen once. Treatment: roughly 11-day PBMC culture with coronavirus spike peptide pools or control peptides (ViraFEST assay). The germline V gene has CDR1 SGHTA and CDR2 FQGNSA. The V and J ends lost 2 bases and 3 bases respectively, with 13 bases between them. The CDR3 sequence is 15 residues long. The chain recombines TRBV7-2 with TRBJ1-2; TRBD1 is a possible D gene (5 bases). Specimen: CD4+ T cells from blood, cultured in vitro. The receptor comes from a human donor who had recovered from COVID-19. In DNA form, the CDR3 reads TGTGCCAGCAGCTTAACAGGCCAGGCCTACTATGGCTACACCTTC. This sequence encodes CASSLTGQAYYGYTF.